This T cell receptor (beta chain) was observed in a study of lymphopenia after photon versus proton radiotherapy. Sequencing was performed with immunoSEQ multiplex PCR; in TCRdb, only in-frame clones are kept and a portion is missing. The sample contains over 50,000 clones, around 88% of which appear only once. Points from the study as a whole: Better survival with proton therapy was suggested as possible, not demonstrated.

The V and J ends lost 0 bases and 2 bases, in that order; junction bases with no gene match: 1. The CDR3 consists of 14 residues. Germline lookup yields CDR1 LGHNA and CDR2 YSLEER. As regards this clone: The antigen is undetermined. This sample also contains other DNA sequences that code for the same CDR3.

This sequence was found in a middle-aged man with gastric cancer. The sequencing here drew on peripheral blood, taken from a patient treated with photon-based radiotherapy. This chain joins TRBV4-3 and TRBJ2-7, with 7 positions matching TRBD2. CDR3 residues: CASSQEAGPYEQYF. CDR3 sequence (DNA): TGCGCCAGCAGCCAAGAAGCGGGGCCCTACGAGCAGTACTTC.